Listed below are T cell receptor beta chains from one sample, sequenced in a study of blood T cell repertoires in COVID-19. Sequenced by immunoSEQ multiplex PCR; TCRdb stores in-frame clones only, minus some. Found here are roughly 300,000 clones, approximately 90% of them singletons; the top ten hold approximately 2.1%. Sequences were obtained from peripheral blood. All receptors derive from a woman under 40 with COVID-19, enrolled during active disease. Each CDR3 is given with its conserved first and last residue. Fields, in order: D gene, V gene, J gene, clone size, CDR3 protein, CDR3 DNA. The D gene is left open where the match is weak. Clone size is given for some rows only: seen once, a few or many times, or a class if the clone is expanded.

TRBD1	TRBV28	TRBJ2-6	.	CASSTIGQAGSGANVLTF	TGTGCCAGCAGTACCATTGGACAGGCGGGCTCTGGGGCCAACGTCCTGACTTTC
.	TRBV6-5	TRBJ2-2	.	CASKEGWETGELFF	TGTGCCAGCAAAGAGGGATGGGAAACCGGGGAGCTGTTTTTT
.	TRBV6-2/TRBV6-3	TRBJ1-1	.	CASSYSSHLNTEAFF	TGTGCCAGCAGTTACTCGAGCCACCTCAACACTGAAGCTTTCTTT
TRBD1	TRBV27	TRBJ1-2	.	CASTADRGQGGYTF	TGTGCCAGCACGGCGGACAGGGGGCAAGGTGGCTACACCTTC
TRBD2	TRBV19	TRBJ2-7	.	CASTAGGPVYEQYF	TGTGCCAGTACTGCGGGAGGGCCGGTCTACGAGCAGTACTTC
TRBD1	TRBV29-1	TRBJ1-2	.	CSAGTETFMGYTF	TGCAGCGCAGGGACAGAGACCTTTATGGGCTACACCTTC
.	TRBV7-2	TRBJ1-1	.	CASSPIPEDTEAFF	TGTGCCAGCAGCCCGATTCCAGAGGACACTGAAGCTTTCTTT
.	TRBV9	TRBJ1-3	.	CASSKQFSGNTIYF	TGTGCCAGCAGCAAACAGTTCTCTGGAAACACCATATATTTT
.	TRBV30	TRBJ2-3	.	CAWSVPTAQYF	TGTGCCTGGAGTGTACCTACAGCGCAGTATTTT
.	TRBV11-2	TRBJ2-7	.	CASSGGAGRPYEQYF	TGTGCCAGCAGCGGGGGGGCAGGCCGCCCCTACGAGCAGTACTTC
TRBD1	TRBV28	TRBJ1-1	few	CASSLWQGVTEAFF	TGTGCCAGCAGTTTATGGCAGGGGGTGACTGAAGCTTTCTTT
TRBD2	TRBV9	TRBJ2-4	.	CASSVGGILAGGSIQYF	TGTGCCAGCAGCGTAGGAGGGATACTAGCGGGAGGTAGCATTCAGTACTTC
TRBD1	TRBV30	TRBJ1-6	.	CAWKTGSSYNSPLHF	TGTGCCTGGAAGACAGGGAGCTCCTATAATTCACCCCTCCACTTT
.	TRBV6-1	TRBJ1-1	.	CASSELGGPNTEAFF	TGTGCCAGCAGTGAATTAGGAGGACCGAACACTGAAGCTTTCTTT
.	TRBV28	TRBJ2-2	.	CASTSQVHTGELFF	TGTGCCAGCACGTCACAGGTTCACACCGGGGAGCTGTTTTTT
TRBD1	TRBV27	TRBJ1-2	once	CASSQLSGQGAVYGYTF	TGTGCCAGCAGTCAACTTTCGGGACAGGGGGCTGTTTATGGCTACACCTTC
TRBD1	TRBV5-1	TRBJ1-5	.	CASSTSGTGGGNQPQHF	TGCGCCAGCAGCACGAGCGGGACAGGGGGCGGCAATCAGCCCCAGCATTTT
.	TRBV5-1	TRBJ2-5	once	CASSLEYSFGGAGVETQYF	TGCGCCAGCAGCTTGGAGTATTCTTTTGGGGGCGCGGGAGTAGAGACCCAGTACTTC
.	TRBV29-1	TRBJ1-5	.	CSAGARNQPQHF	TGCAGCGCAGGGGCGAGGAATCAGCCCCAGCATTTT
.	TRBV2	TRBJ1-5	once	CASRQEISEAQHF	TGTGCCAGCAGACAGGAGATCAGCGAGGCCCAGCATTTT
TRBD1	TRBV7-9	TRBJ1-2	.	CASSSTGYGYTF	TGTGCCAGCAGCTCGACAGGGTATGGCTACACCTTC
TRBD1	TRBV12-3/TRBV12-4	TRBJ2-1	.	CASSLGTGGEFF	TGTGCCAGCAGTTTGGGGACAGGGGGCGAGTTCTTC
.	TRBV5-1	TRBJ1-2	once	CASSLAAQGHGYTF	TGCGCCAGCAGCTTGGCCGCTCAGGGGCATGGCTACACCTTC
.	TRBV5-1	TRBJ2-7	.	CASSLSGVPEQYF	TGCGCCAGCAGCTTGTCAGGGGTTCCCGAGCAGTACTTC
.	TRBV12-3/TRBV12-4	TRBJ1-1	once	CAGRLTGNTEAFF	TGTGCCGGCAGGCTAACTGGGAACACTGAAGCTTTCTTT
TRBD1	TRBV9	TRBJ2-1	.	CASSAGTGISYNEQFF	TGTGCCAGCAGCGCCGGGACAGGTATCTCCTACAATGAGCAGTTCTTC
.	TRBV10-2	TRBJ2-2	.	CASSESKVSVPGELFF	TGCGCCAGCAGTGAGTCGAAAGTGTCGGTCCCCGGGGAGCTGTTTTTT
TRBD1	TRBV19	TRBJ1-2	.	CASSGQGGGYTF	TGTGCCAGTAGTGGACAGGGGGGAGGCTACACCTTC
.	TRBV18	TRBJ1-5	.	CASSGDSNQPQHF	TGTGCCAGCTCGGGAGACAGCAATCAGCCCCAGCATTTT
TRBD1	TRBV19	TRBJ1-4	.	CASSTRTGGIEKLFF	TGTGCCAGTAGTACGAGGACAGGGGGCATTGAAAAACTGTTTTTT
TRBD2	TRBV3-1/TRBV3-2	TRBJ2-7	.	CASSQATTGTGGPYEQYF	TGTGCCAGCAGCCAAGCTACCACGGGGACGGGAGGACCTTACGAGCAGTACTTC
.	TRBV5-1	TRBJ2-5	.	CASRLTNLTGVQETQYF	TGCGCCAGCAGACTGACTAACTTGACAGGAGTCCAAGAGACCCAGTACTTC
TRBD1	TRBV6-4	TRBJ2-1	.	CASSDSIGTGSGEQFF	TGTGCCAGCAGTGACTCTATAGGGACAGGGTCCGGTGAGCAGTTCTTC
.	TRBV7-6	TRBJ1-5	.	CASSSGPGQNNQPQHF	TGTGCCAGCAGCTCAGGACCGGGACAAAACAATCAGCCCCAGCATTTT
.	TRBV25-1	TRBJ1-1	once	CASSELTGNTEAFF	TGTGCCAGCAGTGAACTGACAGGGAACACTGAAGCTTTCTTT
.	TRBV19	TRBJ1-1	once	CASSPMSDKNTEAFF	TGTGCCAGTAGTCCGATGTCGGACAAGAACACTGAAGCTTTCTTT
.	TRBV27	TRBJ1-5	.	CASSLSARDIFTSNQPQHF	TGTGCCAGCAGTTTATCCGCCCGGGATATTTTTACTAGCAATCAGCCCCAGCATTTT
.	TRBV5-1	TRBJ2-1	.	CASNDDSSYNEQFF	TGCGCCAGCAACGATGACAGTTCCTACAATGAGCAGTTCTTC
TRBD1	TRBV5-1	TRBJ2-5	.	CASSSKAGTGAATQYF	TGCGCCAGCAGCTCAAAAGCCGGGACAGGGGCGGCGACCCAGTACTTC
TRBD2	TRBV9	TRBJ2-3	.	CASRPTSGKDTQYF	TGTGCCTCAAGACCCACTAGCGGGAAGGATACGCAGTATTTT
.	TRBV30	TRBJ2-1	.	CAWSMERVEQFF	TGTGCCTGGAGTATGGAGAGGGTTGAGCAGTTCTTC
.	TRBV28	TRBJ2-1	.	CASSFEGSLTSYYNEQFF	TGTGCCAGCAGTTTTGAGGGCTCCCTAACCAGCTACTACAATGAGCAGTTCTTC
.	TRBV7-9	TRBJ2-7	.	CASSLSQGGFHDEQYF	TGTGCCAGCAGCTTAAGCCAGGGAGGATTCCACGACGAGCAGTACTTC
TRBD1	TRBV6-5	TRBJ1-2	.	CASSYLTGDVYGYTF	TGTGCCAGCAGTTACCTGACAGGGGATGTCTATGGCTACACCTTC
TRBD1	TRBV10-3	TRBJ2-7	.	CAISESRTGTYEQYF	TGTGCCATCAGTGAGTCGAGGACAGGCACCTACGAGCAGTACTTC
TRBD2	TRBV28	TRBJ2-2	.	CASTSGRGAGELFF	TGTGCCAGTACGAGCGGGAGGGGGGCCGGGGAGCTGTTTTTT
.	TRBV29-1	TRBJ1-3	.	CSVVLQAGNTIYF	TGCAGCGTTGTCTTACAGGCAGGAAACACCATATATTTT
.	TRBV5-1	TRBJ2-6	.	CASSLFEPGANVLTF	TGCGCCAGCAGCTTGTTCGAGCCTGGGGCCAACGTCCTGACTTTC
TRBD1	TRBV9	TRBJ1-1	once	CASSSPISGTGNTEAFF	TGTGCCAGCAGCTCACCGATATCCGGGACAGGGAACACTGAAGCTTTCTTT
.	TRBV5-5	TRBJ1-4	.	CASSRARNEKLFF	TGTGCCAGCAGCAGAGCACGAAATGAAAAACTGTTTTTT
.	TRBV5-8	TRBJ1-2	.	CASSLLPRGGHYGYTF	TGTGCCAGCAGCTTGCTTCCCCGGGGAGGGCACTATGGCTACACCTTC
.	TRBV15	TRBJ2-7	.	CATKAGLGFEQYF	TGTGCCACCAAGGCGGGATTGGGCTTCGAGCAGTACTTC
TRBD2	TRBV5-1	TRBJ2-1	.	CASSLGLADYNEQFF	TGCGCCAGCAGCTTAGGACTAGCGGATTACAATGAGCAGTTCTTC